One TCR beta chain is described in this entry. The antigen is not known. These data come from a study of identical twins. Study findings and constraints: Researchers reported weaker excess twin sharing in beta out-of-frame sequences.

TCRdb itself ran the 5' RACE reads through MiXCR, one entry per CDR3 protein. Of around 530,000 distinct CDR3 sequences detected, approximately 16% appear once; the ten largest clones hold roughly 0.43%. With V trimmed by 1 base and J by 10 bases, 5 bases remained unmatched. CDR1 is SEHNR and CDR2 is FQNEAQ in the germline V gene (reference sequence). The CDR3 loop spans 14 amino acids. These sequences were also reported in another study, on yellow fever vaccine responses in identical twins.

The receptor comes from a woman between 18 and 29 years old in good health. The sequencing sample was made of CD4+ T cells sorted from blood. The chain is built from TRBV7-9 and TRBJ2-1; TRBD2 matches 9 bases. CDR3 nucleotides: TGTGCCAGCAGCTTAGTCGCGCTAGCGGGGGAGCAGTTCTTC. Translation: CASSLVALAGEQFF.